These 32 T cell receptor beta chains were sequenced from one sample in a study of T-cell reconstitution after alpha-beta-depleted transplantation in children. Preparation of the TCRbeta library involved a method that used unique molecular identifiers. TCRdb passed the PCR reads through MiXCR, listing each CDR3 protein once. The sample holds fewer than 750,000 distinct CDR3 sequences, approximately 22% seen once. The sample consisted of PBMCs, mostly from graft donor cells, taken 360 days after TCRalphabeta/CD19-depleted stem cell transplant. Receptors were obtained from a boy in the first two years of life who had a stem cell transplant for acute myeloid leukemia, so the T cells may come from the graft donor.

The chain combines TRBV29-1 with TRBJ1-1; D perhaps matches TRBD1 (5 bases). Germline-derived CDR1 and CDR2 are SQVTM and ANQGSEA. CDR3 size: 13 residues. Trimming cost V 6 bases and J 5 bases, with 16 bases left between them. CDR3 in DNA: TGCAGCGTCTTTCCGGGACCAGGAACTGAAGCTTTCTTT. Its protein product is CSVFPGPGTEAFF. Complete variable domain (other parts from reference TRBV29-1 and TRBJ1-1): SAVISQKPSRDICQRGTSLTIQCQVDSQVTMMFWYRQQPGQSLTLIATANQGSEATYESGFVIDKFPISRPNLTFSTLTVSNMSPEDSSIYLCSVFPGPGTEAFFGQGTRLTVV.

This clonotype was observed at least ten times. The chain combines TRBV21-1 with TRBJ2-7; the table gives TRBD1 as D, unverified against the DNA. TRBV21-1 is marked as a pseudogene. The CDR3 has 16 residues. The CDR3 region has the DNA TGTGCCAGCAGCAAAGTCAGAGGGAGACAGGGGCGTGAGCAGTACGTC. This codes for CASSKVRGRQGREQYV.

This clonotype was recorded a few times. The V gene is TRBV20-1, the J gene TRBJ2-7; 9 bases line up with TRBD2. This CDR3 spans 13 amino acids. CDR1 DFQATT and CDR2 SNEGSKA come from the germline V gene (reference sequence). The ends lost 5 bases at V and 7 bases at J; junction bases unmatched: 9. CDR3 sequence reads: CSAGRTSASEQYF. The CDR3 DNA follows: TGCAGTGCTGGGAGGACTAGCGCGAGTGAGCAGTACTTC.

Ten or more counts support this clonotype. The rearrangement joins TRBV7-2 to TRBJ1-1; no definite D call. The CDR3 loop spans 20 amino acids. CDR1 SGHTA and CDR2 FQGNSA come from the germline V gene. The V and J ends lost 4 bases and 0 bases respectively, with 27 bases between them. The CDR3 here is CASSSFDIMRRRLMNTEAFF. The CDR3 DNA follows: TGTGCCAGCAGCTCTTTCGACATAATGAGGAGGCGACTCATGAACACTGAAGCTTTCTTT.

The rearrangement joins TRBV12-3 or TRBV12-4 to TRBJ2-7, with 7 bases lining up with TRBD1. The length of the CDR3 is 16 residues. V lost 6 bases, J lost 0 bases, and 11 bases stayed unmatched. This CDR3 is CASSTRDSSSSYEQYF. In DNA form, the CDR3 reads TGTGCCAGCAGCACCCGGGACAGTTCGAGCTCCTACGAGCAGTACTTC.

A few counts support this clonotype. The chain links TRBV19 to TRBJ2-7; 8 bases are a match to TRBD1. V was clipped by 5 bases and J by 5 bases; unmatched bases: 8. The CDR3 totals 14 residues. In germline, CDR1 is LNHDA, CDR2 SQIVND (reference sequence). The CDR3 nucleotides read TGTGCCAGTAGTTCTCGGACAGGGATCGACGAGCAGTACTTC. Translated, it gives CASSSRTGIDEQYF.

The rearrangement links TRBV20-1 to TRBJ2-2; D possibly matches TRBD1 or TRBD2 (6 bases each). V gave up 6 bases and J gave up 1 base, with 15 bases separating them. This CDR3 has 15 amino acids. The germline V gene encodes CDR1 DFQATT and CDR2 SNEGSKA (reference sequence). CDR3 in amino acids: CSARGRGGNTGELFF. For the CDR3, the DNA is TGCAGTGCCCGGGGGCGCGGCGGGAACACCGGGGAGCTGTTTTTT.

The chain links TRBV12-3 or TRBV12-4 to TRBJ2-1; 10 positions agree with TRBD2. This CDR3 has 17 amino acids. The junction had 14 bases not matched to a gene; V was cut back by 3 bases and J by 9 bases. The CDR3 bases are TGTGCCAGCAGTTTCCCCATAGCGGGGGGCCGCCAGGGTGAGCAGTTCTTC. Amino acid sequence: CASSFPIAGGRQGEQFF.

This clonotype was counted many times. This chain connects TRBV20-1 to TRBJ1-3; 8 nucleotides agree with TRBD1. The CDR3 sequence is 14 residues long. Germline assignment: CDR1 DFQATT and CDR2 SNEGSKA (reference sequence). V lost 5 bases to trimming and J lost 4 bases; unmatched junction nucleotides: 7. CDR3 nucleotide sequence: TGCAGTGCTCGCCCCAGGGGGCGGGGAAACACCATATATTTT. The encoded protein is CSARPRGRGNTIYF.

The rearrangement links TRBV29-1 to TRBJ2-7; a possible D gene is TRBD2 (6 bases). Trimming pared 4 bases from V and 0 bases from J, leaving 13 bases between. The CDR3 contains 14 residues. The germline CDR1 and CDR2 sequences are SQVTM and ANQGSEA. This CDR3 is CSVVRLGSSYEQYF. CDR3 nucleotides: TGCAGCGTTGTGAGACTAGGGTCCTCCTACGAGCAGTACTTC.

A few counts support this clonotype. CDR3 residues: CASSYFSGDTQYF. CDR3 DNA sequence: TGTGCCAGCTCCTATTTTAGCGGGGATACGCAGTATTTT. The chain joins TRBV12-3 or TRBV12-4 to TRBJ2-3, with TRBD2 matching over 7 bases. V lost 8 bases and J lost 6; bases outside the gene matches: 8. The CDR3 length is 13 residues.

This clonotype showed up many times. The chain couples TRBV5-6 to TRBJ2-7; D not certain. V lost 4 bases and J 0 bases, leaving 8 bases between the germline ends. The CDR3 totals 13 residues. Per germline, CDR1 SGHDT and CDR2 YYEEEE. The CDR3 DNA follows: TGTGCCAGCAGCCAACAGAGCTCCTACGAGCAGTACTTC. This gives the protein CASSQQSSYEQYF. Combining the CDR3 with reference TRBV5-6 and TRBJ2-7 gives the whole variable domain DAGVTQSPTHLIKTRGQQVTLRCSPKSGHDTVSWYQQALGQGPQFIFQYYEEEERQRGNFPDRFSGHQFPNYSSELNVNALLLGDSALYLCASSQQSSYEQYFGPGTRLTVT.

This clonotype was seen ten or more times. The rearrangement uses TRBV7-2 and TRBJ2-1; 14 bases match TRBD2. Looked up from germline, CDR1 is SGHTA and CDR2 is FQGNSA. V dropped 3 bases and J dropped 1; count of bases not matched to a gene: 5. The CDR3 length is 18 residues. The CDR3 DNA reads TGTGCCAGCAGCTTCGGACTAGCGGGGGGATGGTCCTACAATGAGCAGTTCTTC. This sequence encodes CASSFGLAGGWSYNEQFF.

The chain combines TRBV11-3 with TRBJ1-4, with D possibly TRBD1 on 5 matching bases. V gave up 4 bases and J gave up 5 bases, with 14 bases separating them. Germline values: CDR1 SGHNT, CDR2 YENEEA. CDR3 length equals 15 residues. For the CDR3, the DNA is TGTGCCAGCAGCTCCAAAACCGGGGGAAATGAAAAACTGTTTTTT. This gives the protein CASSSKTGGNEKLFF. The entire variable domain, with the rest obtained from reference TRBV11-3 and TRBJ1-4, is as follows: EAGVVQSPRYKIIEKKQPVAFWCNPISGHNTLYWYLQNLGQGPELLIRYENEEAVDDSQLPKDRFSAERLKGVDSTLKIQPAELGDSAVYLCASSSKTGGNEKLFFGSGTQLSVL.

This clonotype was counted only a few times. This chain joins TRBV20-1 and TRBJ1-2; D is possibly TRBD1 (5 bases). The CDR3 length is 16 residues. V lost 5 bases and J lost 7, with 26 bases in between. The germline V gene has CDR1 DFQATT and CDR2 SNEGSKA (reference sequence). CDR3 sequence reads: CSAALGSGGSGGGYTF. The CDR3 nucleotides are TGCAGTGCTGCATTGGGCTCGGGGGGATCGGGAGGTGGCTACACCTTC.

There are many counts of this clonotype. The chain couples TRBV5-1 to TRBJ1-4, with unresolved D. Germline CDR1 and CDR2: SGHRS and YFSETQ. V gave up 4 bases and J gave up 5 bases, with 9 bases separating them. CDR3 length equals 13 residues. In nucleotides, the CDR3 is TGCGCCAGCAGCGTGGACTGGAATGAAAAACTGTTTTTT. It is translated as CASSVDWNEKLFF.

The genes are TRBV5-1 and TRBJ2-7, with TRBD1 as a possible D gene (6 bases). V was shortened by 3 bases and J by 6 bases, with 13 bases between the two germline ends. This CDR3 spans 13 amino acids. Looked up from germline, CDR1 is SGHRS and CDR2 is YFSETQ. CDR3 residues: CASSSGTPGEQYV. Here the CDR3 DNA reads TGCGCCAGCAGCTCGGGGACACCAGGCGAGCAGTACGTC.

This sequence joins TRBV7-3 and TRBJ1-1, with unresolved D. This CDR3 is built from 16 residues. The V gene's germline CDR1 is SGHTA and CDR2 FQGTGA. V lost 2 bases to trimming and J lost 0 bases, with 13 bases between them. CDR3 region: CASSLSPGRMNTEAFF. The CDR3, as DNA: TGTGCCAGCAGCTTATCCCCCGGACGGATGAACACTGAAGCTTTCTTT.

The V call is TRBV7-6, the J call TRBJ2-7; 9 nucleotides align to TRBD1. V was clipped by 1 base and J by 2 bases; unmatched bases: 12. The germline CDR1 and CDR2 sequences are SGHVS and FNYEAQ. The CDR3 is 18 residues long. CDR3 coding DNA: TGTGCCAGCAGCTTAGGGGACAGGGCAATTCGAAGACCCTACGAGCAGTACTTC. This translates into CASSLGDRAIRRPYEQYF.

The gene calls are TRBV27 and TRBJ2-1, with a possible D match to TRBD2 (7 bases). Between the trimmed V and J ends, which lost 7 bases and 1 base, there was a span of 11 bases. This CDR3 comprises 14 residues. Germline V gene sequence: CDR1 MNHEY, CDR2 SMNVEV (reference sequence). The CDR3 here is CASKEGGSYNEQFF. For the CDR3, the DNA is TGTGCCAGCAAAGAGGGGGGGTCCTACAATGAGCAGTTCTTC.

The table lists this clonotype with many counts. J is TRBJ2-3 and V is TRBV3-1; D is perhaps TRBD2 (6 bases). V was clipped by 1 base and J by 9 bases, with 11 bases between them. Germline assignment: CDR1 LGHDT and CDR2 YNNKEL (reference sequence). This CDR3 is 13 amino acids long. CDR3 in amino acids: CASSQGAGKTQYF. CDR3 DNA: TGTGCCAGCAGCCAAGGGGCGGGAAAGACGCAGTATTTT.

This clonotype was observed many times. The chain carries TRBV12-3 or TRBV12-4 and TRBJ2-4; D possibly uses TRBD1 or TRBD2 (5 bases each). CDR3 length: 14 residues. Deletions cut 7 bases from V and 4 bases from J, with 14 bases between. Here the CDR3 DNA reads TGTGCCAGCACGAGGCCGGGGCAGAAAAACATTCAGTACTTC. The encoded protein is CASTRPGQKNIQYF.

This clonotype was seen at least ten times. The chain links TRBV20-1 to TRBJ2-1; D is unclear. Trimming removed 7 bases at V and 3 bases at J, with 13 bases between. This CDR3 is 13 amino acids long. Germline assignment: CDR1 DFQATT and CDR2 SNEGSKA (reference sequence). The CDR3 loop is CSGKTGFYNEQFF. The CDR3 bases are TGCAGTGGTAAAACCGGGTTCTACAATGAGCAGTTCTTC.

J is TRBJ1-5 and V is TRBV20-1; D might be TRBD1 (6 bases). The CDR3 has 15 residues. Trimming shortened V by 5 bases and J by 0 bases, and 14 bases separated the two germline ends. Germline CDR1 DFQATT, CDR2 SNEGSKA (reference sequence). CDR3 sequence reads: CSASRLGGSNQPQHF. The CDR3 coding sequence is TGCAGTGCTTCCCGCCTAGGGGGTAGCAATCAGCCCCAGCATTTT.

This clonotype showed up just a few times. The V gene is TRBV3-1, the J gene TRBJ2-7, with unresolved D. With 0 bases removed from V and 11 bases from J, the gap between germline ends came to 8 bases. The CDR3 has 11 residues. Germline assignment: CDR1 LGHDT and CDR2 YNNKEL (reference sequence). This chain's CDR3 is CASSQDKAEYF. CDR3 sequence (DNA): TGTGCCAGCAGCCAAGACAAGGCGGAGTACTTC.

This clonotype was seen at least ten times. This chain's CDR3 is CASSLLEGSNEQFF. The CDR3 nucleotides are TGTGCCAGCAGCTTACTCGAGGGATCCAATGAGCAGTTCTTC. This sequence joins TRBV7-7 and TRBJ2-1; a weak D match, TRBD2 (5 bases). The germline V and J ends were trimmed by 2 bases and 6 bases, with 11 bases remaining between them. In germline, CDR1 is SSHAT, CDR2 FNYEAQ (reference sequence). The CDR3 sequence is 14 residues long.

This clonotype was counted only a few times. The chain carries TRBV10-3 and TRBJ2-1; perhaps D is TRBD1 or TRBD2 (5 bases each). Trimming removed 0 bases at V and 7 bases at J, with 13 bases between. Per the germline V gene, CDR1 is ENHRY and CDR2 is SYGVKD. The CDR3 is made up of 15 amino acids. CDR3 bases: TGTGCCATCAGTGAGTCGCGGGCAGGGCGAAATGAGCAGTTCTTC. Translating gives CAISESRAGRNEQFF.

A few counts support this clonotype. V and J are TRBV28 and TRBJ1-1, with a possible D match to TRBD1 (5 bases). The CDR3 consists of 19 residues. The V gene lost 3 bases and the J gene lost 9 bases, with 32 bases spanning the gap. The germline V gene has CDR1 MDHEN and CDR2 SYDVKM. The CDR3 sequence is CASSFGPYGSSYGAAQAFF. Here the CDR3 DNA reads TGTGCCAGCAGTTTCGGGCCATACGGTAGTTCTTACGGGGCTGCTCAAGCTTTCTTT. The full variable domain, in which reference TRBV28 and TRBJ1-1 provide the parts outside the CDR3, is DVKVTQSSRYLVKRTGEKVFLECVQDMDHENMFWYRQDPGLGLRLIYFSYDVKMKEKGDIPEGYSVSREKKERFSLILESASTNQTSMYLCASSFGPYGSSYGAAQAFFGQGTRLTVV.

This rearrangement joins TRBV29-1 to TRBJ2-5; perhaps TRBD2 as D (7 bases). The CDR3 totals 13 residues. Germline V gene sequence: CDR1 SQVTM, CDR2 ANQGSEA. Trimming left V 4 bases short and J 6 bases short, with 15 bases between. The CDR3 region has the DNA TGCAGCGTTGCGCCGGGGGGCGGGAAGACCCAGTACTTC. Its translation is CSVAPGGGKTQYF.

V is TRBV7-2 and J is TRBJ2-7; tentatively, D is TRBD2 (5 bases). Trimming left V 2 bases short and J 2 bases short, with 10 bases between. Per the germline V gene, CDR1 is SGHTA and CDR2 is FQGNSA. This CDR3 spans 14 amino acids. The CDR3 loop is CASSLSGSTYEQYF. CDR3 in DNA: TGTGCCAGCAGCTTAAGCGGCTCAACCTACGAGCAGTACTTC.

The rearrangement uses TRBV20-1 and TRBJ2-3, with TRBD2 identical over 12 bases. Germline V lookup: CDR1 DFQATT, CDR2 SNEGSKA (reference sequence). The V gene end was trimmed by 6 bases and the J gene end by 3 bases; junction bases not matched to a gene: 13. The CDR3 has 17 amino acids. The DNA of the CDR3 is TGCAGTGCCCCCCTATCCGTCGGACTAGCGGGGACAGATACGCAGTATTTT. Encoded protein: CSAPLSVGLAGTDTQYF.

This clonotype was recorded many times. J is TRBJ2-3 and V is TRBV20-1; perhaps TRBD2 as D (6 bases). Trimming cost V 0 bases and J 4 bases, with 17 bases left between them. Germline lookup yields CDR1 DFQATT and CDR2 SNEGSKA (reference sequence). The CDR3 runs to 16 residues. CDR3: CSARDPVGGGPDTQYF. CDR3 DNA: TGCAGTGCTAGAGACCCCGTCGGGGGAGGCCCAGATACGCAGTATTTT.